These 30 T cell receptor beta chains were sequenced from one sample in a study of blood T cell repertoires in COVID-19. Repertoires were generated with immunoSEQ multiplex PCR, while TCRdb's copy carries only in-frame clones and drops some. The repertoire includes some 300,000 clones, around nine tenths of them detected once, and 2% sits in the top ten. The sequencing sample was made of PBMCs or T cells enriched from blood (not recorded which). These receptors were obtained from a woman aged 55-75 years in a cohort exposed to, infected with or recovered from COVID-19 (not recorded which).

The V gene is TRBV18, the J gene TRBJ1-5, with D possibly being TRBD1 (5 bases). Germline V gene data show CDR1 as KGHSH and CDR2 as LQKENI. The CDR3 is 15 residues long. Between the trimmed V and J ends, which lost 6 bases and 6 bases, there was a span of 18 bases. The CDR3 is CASSPGEGKSQPQHF. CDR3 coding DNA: TGTGCCAGCTCCCCCGGGGAGGGGAAGAGTCAGCCCCAGCATTTT.

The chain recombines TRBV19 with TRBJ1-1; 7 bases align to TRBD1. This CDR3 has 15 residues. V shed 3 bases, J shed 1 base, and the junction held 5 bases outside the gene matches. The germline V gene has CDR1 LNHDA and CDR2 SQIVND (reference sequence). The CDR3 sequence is CASSIFGTENTEAFF. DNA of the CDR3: TGTGCCAGTAGTATCTTCGGGACAGAGAACACTGAAGCTTTCTTT.

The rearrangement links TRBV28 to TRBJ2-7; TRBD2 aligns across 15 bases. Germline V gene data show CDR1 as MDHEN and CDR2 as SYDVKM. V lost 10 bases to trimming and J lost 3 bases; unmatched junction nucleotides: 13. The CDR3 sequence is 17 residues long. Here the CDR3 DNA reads TGTGCCACTGATTTAGGGACTAGCGGGAGGTCCCTCTACGAGCAGTACTTC. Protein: CATDLGTSGRSLYEQYF.

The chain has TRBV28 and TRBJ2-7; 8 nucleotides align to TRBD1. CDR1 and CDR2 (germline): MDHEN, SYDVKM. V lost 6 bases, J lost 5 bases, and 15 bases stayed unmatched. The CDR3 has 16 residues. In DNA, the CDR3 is TGTGCCAGCAGGTCCTCCGGAAGGACAGGGAGTGACGAGCAGTACTTC. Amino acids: CASRSSGRTGSDEQYF.

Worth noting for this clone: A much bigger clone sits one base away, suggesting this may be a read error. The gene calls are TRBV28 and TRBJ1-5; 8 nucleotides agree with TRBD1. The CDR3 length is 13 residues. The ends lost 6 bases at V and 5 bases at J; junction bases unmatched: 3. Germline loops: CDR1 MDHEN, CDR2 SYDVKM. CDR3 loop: CASRLQGDQPQHF. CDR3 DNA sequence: TGTGCCAGCAGATTACAGGGGGATCAGCCCCAGCATTTT.

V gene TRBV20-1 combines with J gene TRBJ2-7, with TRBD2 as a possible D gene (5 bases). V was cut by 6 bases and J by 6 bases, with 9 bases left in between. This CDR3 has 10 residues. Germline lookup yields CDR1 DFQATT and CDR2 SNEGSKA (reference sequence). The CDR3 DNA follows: TGCAGTGCGAGGGCCACCGAGCAGTACTTC. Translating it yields CSARATEQYF.

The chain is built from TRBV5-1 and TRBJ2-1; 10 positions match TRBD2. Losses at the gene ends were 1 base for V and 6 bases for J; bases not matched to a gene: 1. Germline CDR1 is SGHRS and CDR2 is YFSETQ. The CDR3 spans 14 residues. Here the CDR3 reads CASSLLAGANEQFF. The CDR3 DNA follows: TGCGCCAGCAGCTTGCTAGCGGGGGCCAATGAGCAGTTCTTC.

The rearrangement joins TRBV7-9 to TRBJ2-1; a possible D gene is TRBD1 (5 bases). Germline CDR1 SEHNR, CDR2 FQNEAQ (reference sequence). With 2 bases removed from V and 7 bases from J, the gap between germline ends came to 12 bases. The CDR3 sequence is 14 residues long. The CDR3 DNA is TGTGCCAGCAGCTTACAAAAGGGGATGAATGAGCAGTTCTTC. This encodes CASSLQKGMNEQFF.

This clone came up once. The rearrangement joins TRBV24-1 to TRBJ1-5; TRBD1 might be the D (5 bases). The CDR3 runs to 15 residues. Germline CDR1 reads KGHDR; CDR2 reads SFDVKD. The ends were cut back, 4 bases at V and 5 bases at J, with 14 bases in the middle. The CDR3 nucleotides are TGTGCCACCAGTGACCCCACGGGAGGGGATCAGCCCCAGCATTTT. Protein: CATSDPTGGDQPQHF.

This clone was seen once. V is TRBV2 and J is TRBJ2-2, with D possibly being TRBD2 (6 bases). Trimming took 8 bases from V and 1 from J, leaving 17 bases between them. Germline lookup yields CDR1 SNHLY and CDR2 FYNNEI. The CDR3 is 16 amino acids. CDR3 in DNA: TGTGCCAGCGGGCTGGTCGGGGGAGGGAACACCGGGGAGCTGTTTTTT. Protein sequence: CASGLVGGGNTGELFF.

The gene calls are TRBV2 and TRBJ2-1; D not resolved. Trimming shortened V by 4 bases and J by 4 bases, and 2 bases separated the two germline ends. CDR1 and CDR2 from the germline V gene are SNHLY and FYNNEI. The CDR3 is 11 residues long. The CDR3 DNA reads TGTGCCAGCAGTGTATACAATGAGCAGTTCTTC. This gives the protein CASSVYNEQFF.

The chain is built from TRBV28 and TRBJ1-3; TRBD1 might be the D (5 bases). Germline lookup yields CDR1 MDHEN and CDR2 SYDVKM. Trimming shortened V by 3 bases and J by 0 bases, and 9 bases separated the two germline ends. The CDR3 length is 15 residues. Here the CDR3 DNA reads TGTGCCAGCAGTTTGGGACTCTCCTCTGGAAACACCATATATTTT. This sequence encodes CASSLGLSSGNTIYF. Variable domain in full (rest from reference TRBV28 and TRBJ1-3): DVKVTQSSRYLVKRTGEKVFLECVQDMDHENMFWYRQDPGLGLRLIYFSYDVKMKEKGDIPEGYSVSREKKERFSLILESASTNQTSMYLCASSLGLSSGNTIYFGEGSWLTVV.

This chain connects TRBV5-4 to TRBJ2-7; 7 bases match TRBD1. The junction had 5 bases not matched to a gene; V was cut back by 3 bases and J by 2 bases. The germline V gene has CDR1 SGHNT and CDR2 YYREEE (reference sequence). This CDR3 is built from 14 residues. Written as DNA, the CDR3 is TGTGCCAGCAGCTCCGGACAGGAGACCTACGAGCAGTACTTC. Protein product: CASSSGQETYEQYF.

CDR3 in amino acids: CASSSYGQVMNTEAFF. The CDR3 DNA reads as TGTGCCAGTAGCAGTTACGGACAGGTTATGAACACTGAAGCTTTCTTT. The V call is TRBV19, the J call TRBJ1-1, with TRBD1 matching over 7 bases. The CDR3 loop spans 16 amino acids. The junction had 10 bases not matched to a gene; V was cut back by 6 bases and J by 0 bases. Germline V gene data show CDR1 as LNHDA and CDR2 as SQIVND (reference sequence).

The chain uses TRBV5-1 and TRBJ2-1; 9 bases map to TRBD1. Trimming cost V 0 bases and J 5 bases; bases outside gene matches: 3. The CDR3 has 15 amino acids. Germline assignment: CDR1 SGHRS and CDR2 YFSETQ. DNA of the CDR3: TGCGCCAGCAGCTTGGGACAGGGGGGAAACAATGAGCAGTTCTTC. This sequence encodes CASSLGQGGNNEQFF.

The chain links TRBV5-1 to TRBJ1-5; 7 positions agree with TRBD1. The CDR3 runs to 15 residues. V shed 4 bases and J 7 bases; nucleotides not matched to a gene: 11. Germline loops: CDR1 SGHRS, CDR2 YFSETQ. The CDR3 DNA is TGCGCCAGCAGCCCTGACAGGGTCGGTGGCCAGCCCCAGCATTTT. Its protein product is CASSPDRVGGQPQHF.

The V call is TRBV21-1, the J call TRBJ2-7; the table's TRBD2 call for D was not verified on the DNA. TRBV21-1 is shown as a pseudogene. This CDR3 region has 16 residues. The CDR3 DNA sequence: TGTGCCAGCAGCACCCGGGAGGCTAGCGGCTCCTACGAGCAGTACTTC. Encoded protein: CASSTREASGSYEQYF.

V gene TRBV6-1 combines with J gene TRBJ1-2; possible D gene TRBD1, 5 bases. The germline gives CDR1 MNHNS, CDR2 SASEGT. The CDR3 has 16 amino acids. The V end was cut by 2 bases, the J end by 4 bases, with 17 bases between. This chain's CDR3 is CASSERRVGGSYGYTF. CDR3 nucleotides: TGTGCCAGCAGTGAAAGGCGAGTGGGGGGTAGCTATGGCTACACCTTC.

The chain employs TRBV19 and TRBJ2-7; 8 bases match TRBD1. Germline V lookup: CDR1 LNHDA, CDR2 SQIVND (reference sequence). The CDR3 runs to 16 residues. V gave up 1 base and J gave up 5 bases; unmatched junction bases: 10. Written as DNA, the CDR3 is TGTGCCAGTAGTATAGGGACCGGGACAGGTTCCGACGAGCAGTACTTC. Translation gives CASSIGTGTGSDEQYF. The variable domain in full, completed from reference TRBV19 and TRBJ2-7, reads DGGITQSPKYLFRKEGQNVTLSCEQNLNHDAMYWYRQDPGQGLRLIYYSQIVNDFQKGDIAEGYSVSREKKESFPLTVTSAQKNPTAFYLCASSIGTGTGSDEQYFGPGTRLTVT.

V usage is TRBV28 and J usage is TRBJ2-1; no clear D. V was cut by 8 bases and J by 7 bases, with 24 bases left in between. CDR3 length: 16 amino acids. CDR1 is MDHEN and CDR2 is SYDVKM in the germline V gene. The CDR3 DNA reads TGTGCCAGCGTCGCCCCTCTAGGCGCGATTGGGAATGAGCAGTTCTTC. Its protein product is CASVAPLGAIGNEQFF.

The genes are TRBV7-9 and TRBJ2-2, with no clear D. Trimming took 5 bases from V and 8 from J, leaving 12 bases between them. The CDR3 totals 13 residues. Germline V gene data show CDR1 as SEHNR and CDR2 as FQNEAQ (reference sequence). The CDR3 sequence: CASSPQWVGELFF. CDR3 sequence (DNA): TGTGCCAGCAGCCCACAGTGGGTGGGGGAGCTGTTTTTT. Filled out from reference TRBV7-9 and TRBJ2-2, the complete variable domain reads DTGVSQNPRHKITKRGQNVTFRCDPISEHNRLYWYRQTLGQGPEFLTYFQNEAQLEKSRLLSDRFSAERPKGSFSTLEIQRTEQGDSAMYLCASSPQWVGELFFGEGSRLTVL.

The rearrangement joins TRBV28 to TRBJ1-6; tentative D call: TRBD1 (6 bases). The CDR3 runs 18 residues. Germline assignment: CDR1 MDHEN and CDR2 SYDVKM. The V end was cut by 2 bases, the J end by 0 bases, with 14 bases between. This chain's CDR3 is CASSLSQGIGSYNSPLHF. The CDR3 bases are TGTGCCAGCAGTTTAAGTCAGGGGATAGGCTCCTATAATTCACCCCTCCACTTT.

The CDR3 region is CASSLASGSYNEQFF. In DNA form, the CDR3 reads TGTGCCAGCAGCTTAGCTAGCGGGTCCTACAATGAGCAGTTCTTC. V usage is TRBV13 and J usage is TRBJ2-1; the match to TRBD2 covers 8 bases. This CDR3 comprises 15 residues. Trimming at V came to 1 base and at J to 1 base, leaving 0 bases not matched to a gene. Germline CDR1 PRHDT, CDR2 FYEKMQ (reference sequence). Drawing the rest from reference TRBV13 and TRBJ2-1, the complete variable domain is AAGVIQSPRHLIKEKRETATLKCYPIPRHDTVYWYQQGPGQDPQFLISFYEKMQSDKGSIPDRFSAQQFSDYHSELNMSSLELGDSALYFCASSLASGSYNEQFFGPGTRLTVL.

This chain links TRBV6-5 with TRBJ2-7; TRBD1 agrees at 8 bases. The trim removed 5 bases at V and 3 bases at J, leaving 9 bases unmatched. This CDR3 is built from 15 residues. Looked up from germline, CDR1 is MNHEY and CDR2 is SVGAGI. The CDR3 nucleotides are TGTGCCAGCAGTAGAGACAGGGGACAAAACTACGAGCAGTACTTC. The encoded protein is CASSRDRGQNYEQYF.

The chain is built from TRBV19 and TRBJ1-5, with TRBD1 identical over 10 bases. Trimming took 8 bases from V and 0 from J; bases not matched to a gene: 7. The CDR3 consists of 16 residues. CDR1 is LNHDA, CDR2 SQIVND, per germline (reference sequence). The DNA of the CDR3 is TGTGCCAGTCGGGACAGGGGCGGATATAGCAATCAGCCCCAGCATTTT. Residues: CASRDRGGYSNQPQHF.

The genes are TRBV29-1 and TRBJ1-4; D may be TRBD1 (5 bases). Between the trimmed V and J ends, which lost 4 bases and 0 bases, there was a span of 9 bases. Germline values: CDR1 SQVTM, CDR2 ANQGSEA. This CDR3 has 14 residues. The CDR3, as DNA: TGCAGCGTTGGGAGGGGTACAACTAATGAAAAACTGTTTTTT. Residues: CSVGRGTTNEKLFF.

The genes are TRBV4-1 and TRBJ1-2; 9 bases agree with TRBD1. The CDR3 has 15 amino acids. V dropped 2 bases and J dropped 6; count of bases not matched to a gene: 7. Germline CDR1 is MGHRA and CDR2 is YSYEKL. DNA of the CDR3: TGCGCCAGCAGCCAAACCGGGACAGGGAGGGATGGCTACACCTTC. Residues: CASSQTGTGRDGYTF.

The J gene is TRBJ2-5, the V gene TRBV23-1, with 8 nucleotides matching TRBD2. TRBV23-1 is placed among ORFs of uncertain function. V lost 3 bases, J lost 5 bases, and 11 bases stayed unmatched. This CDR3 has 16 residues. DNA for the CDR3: TGCGCCAGCAGTCAGGCCCAGGGGCGGGAGGTGGAGACCCAGTACTTC. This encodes CASSQAQGREVETQYF.

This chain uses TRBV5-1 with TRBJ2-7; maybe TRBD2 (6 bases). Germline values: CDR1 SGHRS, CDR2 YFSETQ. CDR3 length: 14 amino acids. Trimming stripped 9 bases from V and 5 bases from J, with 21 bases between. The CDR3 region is CATRRVASSNEQYF. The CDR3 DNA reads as TGCGCCACCCGGAGGGTAGCCTCCTCGAACGAGCAGTACTTC.

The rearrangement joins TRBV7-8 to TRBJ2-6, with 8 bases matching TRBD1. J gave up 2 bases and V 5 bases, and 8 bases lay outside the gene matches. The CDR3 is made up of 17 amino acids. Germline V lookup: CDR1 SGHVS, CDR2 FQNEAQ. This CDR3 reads CASSIRQGRTGANVLTF. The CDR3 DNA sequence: TGTGCCAGCAGCATCCGACAGGGGAGAACTGGGGCCAACGTCCTGACTTTC.